The table lists the clone carrying this T cell receptor beta chain with many counts. What it binds is not known. Amplified TCR beta CDR3 regions came from RNA transcripts. Carried out on the TCR CDR3, a first-round RT-PCR used the HTBI primer set. TCRdb ran MiXCR on the multiplex PCR reads and lists one entry per CDR3 protein. The data show about 520,000 distinct CDR3 sequences, with roughly 25% seen just once and about 10% held by the top ten. These data are taken from a study of T cells in Graves' hyperthyroidism and ophthalmopathy. The study, taken as a whole, reports: Ophthalmopathy and stable hyperthyroidism were told apart by a 13 V-J model. Clonotypes that were expanded in thyroid above 0.001 mostly appeared in blood too.

V was trimmed by 2 bases and J by 2 bases, leaving 10 bases between them. From germline, CDR1 is MNHEY and CDR2 SVGAGI. CDR3 size: 15 residues. The PBMCs studied were ones that came from 8.5 to 10 ml fresh peripheral blood. This TCR was sampled from a woman in her thirties with Graves' ophthalmopathy. The specimen was blood. The chain carries TRBV6-5 and TRBJ2-4, with a possible D match to TRBD2 (5 bases). This CDR3 is CASSYVFGTKNIQYF. In DNA form, the CDR3 reads TGTGCCAGCAGTTACGTTTTCGGGACCAAAAACATTCAGTACTTC.